The present entry profiles one TCR beta chain with its context. The data are from a study of PD-L1 blockade in urothelial cancer. The time point is: pretreatment peripheral blood. Per the germline V gene, CDR1 is MNHEY and CDR2 is SVGAGI. The V gene lost 2 bases and the J gene lost 4 bases, with 15 bases spanning the gap. This CDR3 is 15 amino acids long. Data came from immunoSEQ multiplex PCR; TCRdb stores just in-frame clones and leaves some out. Of tens of thousands of clones in the sample, less than 90% were seen once. This TCR derives from a woman aged 70-85 years with urothelial cancer. Sequenced material: PBMCs, taken around atezolizumab (anti-PD-L1) treatment. The rearrangement joins TRBV6-5 to TRBJ2-7; tentative D call: TRBD2 (6 bases). CDR3 sequence reads: CASSYGRRGGYEQYF. In nucleotides, the CDR3 is TGTGCCAGCAGTTACGGGAGGCGTGGAGGTTACGAGCAGTACTTC.